These 10 T cell receptor beta chains were all obtained from the same sample, sequenced in a study of human T cells and chemical hapten exposure. Via MiXCR, TCRdb re-called the RACE reads, giving one row per CDR3 protein. The sample contains some 70,000 distinct CDR3 sequences, roughly 11% of which appear only once. The sample's time point: pre-sensitization, week 0. As for treatment: therapeutic diphenylcyclopropenone sensitization with weekly scalp DPC. The sample here was whole blood, taken in connection with sensitization to the hapten diphenylcyclopropenone (DPC). These receptors all stem from a woman aged 50 to 65 with alopecia areata. Some clones in this sample may be carry-over from other donors' samples.

This sequence joins TRBV29-1 and TRBJ2-2, with D possibly TRBD2 on 6 matching bases. Germline lookup yields CDR1 SQVTM and CDR2 ANQGSEA. The length of the CDR3 is 14 residues. V was pared by 6 bases and J by 1 base, with 12 bases between. The CDR3 coding sequence is TGCAGCGTGCCCGGGACTTTGAACACCGGGGAGCTGTTTTTT. Its protein product is CSVPGTLNTGELFF.

This clonotype came up many times. The chain uses TRBV12-3 or TRBV12-4 and TRBJ2-3; D tentatively reads TRBD1 or TRBD2 (5 bases each). Trimming stripped 4 bases from V and 4 bases from J, with 12 bases between. The CDR3 totals 14 residues. The CDR3 reads CASSSLMGADTQYF. The DNA for the CDR3 is TGTGCCAGCAGTTCCTTGATGGGGGCAGATACGCAGTATTTT.

This sequence joins TRBV7-2 and TRBJ2-7, with TRBD2 matching 7 bases. V was clipped by 2 bases and J by 6 bases; unmatched bases: 13. The CDR3 consists of 16 residues. CDR1 and CDR2 from the germline V gene are SGHTA and FQGNSA. This CDR3 is CASSLLIGGSFGEQYF. CDR3 DNA: TGTGCCAGCAGCTTATTGATTGGCGGGAGCTTCGGCGAGCAGTACTTC.

The genes are TRBV4-2 and TRBJ2-1; 10 positions agree with TRBD2. The CDR3 is made up of 16 amino acids. Per germline, CDR1 LGHNA and CDR2 YNFKEQ. The J segment lost 8 bases and the V segment lost 0 bases, leaving 7 bases of the junction unmatched. The CDR3 coding sequence is TGTGCCAGCAGCCAAGAGCAACTAGCGGGGATGGATGAGCAGTTCTTC. This sequence encodes CASSQEQLAGMDEQFF.

Remarks on this clonotype: A much larger clone lies one base from this, so it may be a read error. The chain is built from TRBV29-1 and TRBJ2-5, with D possibly matching TRBD2 (5 bases). The germline CDR1 and CDR2 sequences are SQVTM and ANQGSEA. The CDR3 runs to 14 residues. The CDR3 DNA follows: TGCAGCGTTGCTGGCGGGCCCAGGCGAGAGACCCTGTACTTC. Its protein is CSVAGGPRRETLYF.

This clonotype was recorded many times. V gene TRBV27 combines with J gene TRBJ1-5, with unresolved D. Trimming left V 2 bases short and J 3 bases short, with 8 bases between. The CDR3 extends over 14 amino acids. Germline V gene data show CDR1 as MNHEY and CDR2 as SMNVEV (reference sequence). CDR3 loop: CASSLEGHNQPQHF. DNA of the CDR3: TGTGCCAGCAGTTTAGAAGGTCACAATCAGCCCCAGCATTTT.

The V gene is TRBV5-1, the J gene TRBJ1-1, with a tentative D call TRBD1 (6 bases). Germline V CDR1 and CDR2: SGHRS, YFSETQ. This CDR3 comprises 14 residues. V was shortened by 3 bases and J by 1 base, with 10 bases between the two germline ends. The CDR3 region is CASSWGPTNTEAFF. CDR3 in DNA: TGCGCCAGCAGCTGGGGGCCTACGAACACTGAAGCTTTCTTT.

This clonotype appeared many times. The rearrangement links TRBV6-1 to TRBJ2-7, with D perhaps TRBD1 or TRBD2 (5 bases each). V shed 3 bases and J shed 2 bases, with 8 bases lying between them. The CDR3 is 13 residues long. Germline lookup yields CDR1 MNHNS and CDR2 SASEGT. The CDR3 region has the DNA TGTGCCAGCAGTGACCTGGGGGCCTACGAGCAGTACTTC. Translated: CASSDLGAYEQYF.

This clonotype showed up many times. One junction end disagrees with the germline gene, perhaps due to a read error. The V gene is TRBV29-1, the J gene TRBJ2-4, with 14 bases identical to TRBD2. CDR1 is SQVTM, CDR2 ANQGSEA, per germline. CDR3 length: 16 amino acids. CDR3 loop: CSVEWGLAGAENIQYF. CDR3 sequence (DNA): TGCAGCGTTGAATGGGGACTAGCGGGAGCCGAAAACATTCAGTACTTC.

The V and J genes are TRBV27 and TRBJ2-7; 14 nucleotides align to TRBD2. The CDR3 spans 19 residues. V trimming: 4 bases; J trimming: 6 bases; junction bases outside the gene matches: 17. Germline values: CDR1 MNHEY, CDR2 SMNVEV (reference sequence). CDR3 bases: TGTGCCAGCAGTTCTCAATCCGGAGAGGGACTAGCGGGAGCTCTCGAGCAGTACTTC. This translates into CASSSQSGEGLAGALEQYF.